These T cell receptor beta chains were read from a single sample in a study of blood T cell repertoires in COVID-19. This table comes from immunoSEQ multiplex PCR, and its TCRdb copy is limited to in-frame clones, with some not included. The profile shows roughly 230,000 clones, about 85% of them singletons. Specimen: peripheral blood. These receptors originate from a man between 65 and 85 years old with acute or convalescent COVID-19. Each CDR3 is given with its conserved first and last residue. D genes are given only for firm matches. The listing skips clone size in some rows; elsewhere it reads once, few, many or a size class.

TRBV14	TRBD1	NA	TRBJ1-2	CASSQGTGYGYTF	TGTGCCAGCAGCCAAGGGACAGGCTATGGCTACACCTTC
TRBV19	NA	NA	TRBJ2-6	CASLRGSGANVLTF	TGTGCCAGCCTTAGGGGGTCTGGGGCCAACGTCCTGACTTTC
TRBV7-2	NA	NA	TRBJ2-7	CASSLRGTYEQYF	TGTGCCAGCAGCTTACGGGGGACTTACGAGCAGTACTTC
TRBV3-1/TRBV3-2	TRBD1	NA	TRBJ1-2	CASSRGQGYGYTF	TGTGCCAGCAGTCGGGGACAGGGCTATGGCTACACCTTC
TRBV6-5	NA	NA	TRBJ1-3	CASALQGVANTIYF	TGTGCCAGCGCCCTGCAGGGTGTTGCGAACACCATATATTTT
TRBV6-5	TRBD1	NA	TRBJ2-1	CASSYSTGYNEQFF	TGTGCCAGCAGTTACTCGACAGGGTACAATGAGCAGTTCTTC
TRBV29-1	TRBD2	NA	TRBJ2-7	CSASGSGLGDSYEQYF	TGCAGCGCTAGCGGATCAGGGTTAGGGGACTCCTACGAGCAGTACTTC
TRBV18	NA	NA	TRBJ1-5	CASSPPGAGGNQPQHF	TGTGCCAGCTCACCGCCTGGGGCTGGCGGCAATCAGCCCCAGCATTTT
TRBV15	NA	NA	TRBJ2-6	CATSRTPGSGFPNSGANVLTF	TGTGCCACCAGCAGAACTCCAGGTAGCGGTTTCCCTAACTCTGGGGCCAACGTCCTGACTTTC
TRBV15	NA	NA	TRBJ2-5	CATSGHKQETQYF	TGTGCCACCAGCGGACACAAACAAGAGACCCAGTACTTC
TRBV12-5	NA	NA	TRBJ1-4	CASGFIQVGGEKLFF	TGTGCTAGTGGTTTTATACAGGTTGGTGGTGAAAAACTGTTTTTT
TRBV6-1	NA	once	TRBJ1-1	CASSDSYRGEAFF	TGTGCCAGCAGTGATAGTTATAGAGGAGAAGCTTTCTTT